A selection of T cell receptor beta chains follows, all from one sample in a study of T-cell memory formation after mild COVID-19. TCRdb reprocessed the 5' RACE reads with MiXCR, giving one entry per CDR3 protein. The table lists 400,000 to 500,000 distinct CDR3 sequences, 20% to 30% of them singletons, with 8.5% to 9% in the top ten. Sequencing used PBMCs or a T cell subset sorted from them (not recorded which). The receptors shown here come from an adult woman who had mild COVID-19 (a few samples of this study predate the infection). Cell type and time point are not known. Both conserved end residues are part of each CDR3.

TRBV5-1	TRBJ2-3	CASRVVGPRTDTQYF
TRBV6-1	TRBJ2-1	CASSGGSELGQQFF
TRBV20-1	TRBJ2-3	CSASPLSGGPDTQYF
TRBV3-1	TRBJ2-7	CASSQVPGAGGYEQYF
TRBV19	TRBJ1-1	CASSPGTGSGTEAFF
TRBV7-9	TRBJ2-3	CASTTGDVSTDTQYF
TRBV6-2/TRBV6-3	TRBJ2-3	CASSTPRGRGSDTQYF
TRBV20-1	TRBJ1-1	CSALNPNTEAFF
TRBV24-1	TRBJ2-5	CATSRAQTQYF
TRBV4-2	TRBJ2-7	CASSQKIRTGARNEQYF
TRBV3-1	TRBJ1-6	CASSQSWNSPLHF
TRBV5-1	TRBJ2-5	CADLRSGGYQETQYF
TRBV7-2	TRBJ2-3	CASGIPLSSGVSTDTQYF
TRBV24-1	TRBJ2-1	CATSVPGPDNEQFF
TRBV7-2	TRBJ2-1	CASSLNSNEQFF
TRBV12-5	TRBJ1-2	CASGPGTYYGYTF
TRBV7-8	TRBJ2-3	CASSLGWGASPDTQYF
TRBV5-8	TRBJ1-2	CASSLVPGQGTNYGYTF
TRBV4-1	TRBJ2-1	CASSQGQAPGYNEQFF
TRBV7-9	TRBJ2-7	CASSLTGQGVNYEQYF
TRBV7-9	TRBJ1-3	CASSSGTGPGNTIYF
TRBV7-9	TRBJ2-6	CASSSRAGANVLTF
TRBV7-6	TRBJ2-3	CASSLPAWADTQYF
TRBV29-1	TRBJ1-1	CSAVGQHTEAFF
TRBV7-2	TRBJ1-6	CASSLVSGFGVDPNSPLHF
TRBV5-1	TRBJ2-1	CASSWSGTYNEQFF
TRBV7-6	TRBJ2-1	CASSSGSNNEQFF
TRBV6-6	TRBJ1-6	CASSSGQGLSPLHF
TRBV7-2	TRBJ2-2	CASSTGGANTGELFF
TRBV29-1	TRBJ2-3	CSVEDPLTDTQYF
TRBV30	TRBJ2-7	CAWSPLAGVSYEQYF
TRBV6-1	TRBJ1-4	CASRDNLLRTNEKLFF
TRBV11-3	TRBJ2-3	CASSLAPFRTDTQYF
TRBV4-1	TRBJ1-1	CASSPGQGLLGTEAFF
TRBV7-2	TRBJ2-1	CASSLVGGGYNEQFF
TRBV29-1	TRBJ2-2	CSVAGTYANTGELFF
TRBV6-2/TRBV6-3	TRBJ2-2	CASGIPTGELFF
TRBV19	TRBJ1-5	CASSIGPGGKPQHF
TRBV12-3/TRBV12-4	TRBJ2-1	CASSELVWGGYNEQFF
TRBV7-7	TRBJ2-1	CASSRGVLNEQFF
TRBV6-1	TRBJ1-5	CASSDGDSLSRPQHF
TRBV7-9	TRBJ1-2	CASCTVNRCEDYGYTF
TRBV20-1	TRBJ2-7	CSARDPASGTSYEQYF
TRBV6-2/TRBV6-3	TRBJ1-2	CASTSTGPTNYGYTF
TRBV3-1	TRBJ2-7	CASSQVASSYEQYF
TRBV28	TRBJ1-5	CASSLGAAGVLGNQPQHF
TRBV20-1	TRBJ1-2	CSGGNRNYGYTF
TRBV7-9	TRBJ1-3	CASSSPSGNTIYF